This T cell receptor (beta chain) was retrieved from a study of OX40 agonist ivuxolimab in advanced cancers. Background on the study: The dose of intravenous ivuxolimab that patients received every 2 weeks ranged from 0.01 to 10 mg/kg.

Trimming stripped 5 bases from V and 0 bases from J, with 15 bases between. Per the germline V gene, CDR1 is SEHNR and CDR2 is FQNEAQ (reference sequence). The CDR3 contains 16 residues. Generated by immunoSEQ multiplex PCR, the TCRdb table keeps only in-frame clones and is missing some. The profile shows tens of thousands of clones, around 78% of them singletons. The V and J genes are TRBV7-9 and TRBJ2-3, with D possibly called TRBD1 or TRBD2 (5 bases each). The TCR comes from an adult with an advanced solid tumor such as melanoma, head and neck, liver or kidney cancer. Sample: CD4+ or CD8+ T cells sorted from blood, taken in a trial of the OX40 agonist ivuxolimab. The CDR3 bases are TGTGCCAGCAGCCAAACCGGGACGCACAGCACAGATACGCAGTATTTT. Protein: CASSQTGTHSTDTQYF.